These 27 T cell receptor beta chains were sequenced from one sample in a study of blood T cell repertoires in COVID-19. Sequencing was performed with immunoSEQ multiplex PCR; in TCRdb, only in-frame clones are kept and a portion is missing. The data show about 250,000 clones, with 88% seen just once and about 3% held by the top ten. Sequenced material: PBMCs or T cells enriched from blood (not recorded which). The receptors derive from a woman between 50 and 59 years old who had recovered from COVID-19.

This clone was seen once. The chain uses TRBV10-1 and TRBJ1-1; D gene uncertain. This CDR3 region has 13 residues. Germline-derived CDR1 and CDR2 are WNHNN and SYGVQD (reference sequence). The V and J ends lost 0 bases and 7 bases respectively, with 9 bases between them. The CDR3 sequence is CASSESPLGEAFF. The CDR3 bases are TGCGCCAGCAGTGAGTCGCCTCTCGGTGAAGCTTTCTTT.

The chain links TRBV4-1 to TRBJ2-3; no reliable D call. Germline V CDR1 and CDR2: MGHRA, YSYEKL. The ends were cut back, 6 bases at V and 2 bases at J, with 12 bases in the middle. The length of the CDR3 is 14 residues. The CDR3 bases are TGCGCCAGCAGAGAGATAACCAACACAGATACGCAGTATTTT. The encoded protein is CASREITNTDTQYF.

The CDR3 loop reads CASSFGPGGYEQYF. In nucleotides, the CDR3 is TGCGCCAGCAGCTTCGGCCCGGGGGGCTACGAGCAGTACTTC. This rearrangement joins TRBV5-1 to TRBJ2-7; 7 bases agree with TRBD2. This CDR3 is built from 14 residues. Germline values: CDR1 SGHRS, CDR2 YFSETQ. Germline trimming cut 2 bases from V and 3 bases from J; bases unmatched to any gene: 5.

This clone appeared a single time. The J gene is TRBJ1-2, the V gene TRBV6-2 or TRBV6-3, with 7 bases matching TRBD1. CDR3 length: 15 residues. CDR1 and CDR2 (germline): MNHEY, SVGEGT. V lost 2 bases, J lost 0 bases, and 3 bases stayed unmatched. The CDR3 DNA reads TGTGCCAGCAGTTACGCGGGACAGCCTAACTATGGCTACACCTTC. This codes for CASSYAGQPNYGYTF.

The rearrangement joins TRBV7-9 to TRBJ2-1; possibly TRBD2 for D (5 bases). CDR1 is SEHNR and CDR2 is FQNEAQ in the germline V gene (reference sequence). V gave up 0 bases and J gave up 7 bases, with 10 bases separating them. The CDR3 has 14 amino acids. The chain's CDR3 is CASSLASGLNEQFF. The CDR3 region has the DNA TGTGCCAGCAGCTTAGCGTCCGGACTGAATGAGCAGTTCTTC.

This clone turned up a few times. The V and J genes are TRBV11-3 and TRBJ2-1; D gene ambiguous. The germline CDR1 and CDR2 sequences are SGHNT and YENEEA. The CDR3 length is 14 residues. V was trimmed by 2 bases and J by 6 bases, leaving 11 bases between them. In DNA form, the CDR3 reads TGTGCCAGCAGCTTAAACCAGCGTTTCAATGAGCAGTTCTTC. Translation gives CASSLNQRFNEQFF.

This chain links TRBV19 with TRBJ1-5; 7 nucleotides match TRBD1. The CDR3 consists of 15 residues. The ends lost 3 bases at V and 3 bases at J; junction bases unmatched: 5. Germline V gene lookup returns CDR1 LNHDA and CDR2 SQIVND (reference sequence). The CDR3 reads CASSISGQVNQPQHF. The CDR3, as DNA: TGTGCCAGTAGTATTTCTGGACAGGTCAATCAGCCCCAGCATTTT.

V usage is TRBV7-2 and J usage is TRBJ2-1; 7 nucleotides line up with TRBD1. Germline-derived CDR1 and CDR2 are SGHTA and FQGNSA. The CDR3 spans 15 residues. The junction had 8 bases not matched to a gene; V was cut back by 4 bases and J by 5 bases. The CDR3 region has the DNA TGTGCCAGCAGCTCCGGACAGGCGAAAAACAATGAGCAGTTCTTC. It translates to CASSSGQAKNNEQFF.

The chain uses TRBV7-2 and TRBJ1-1; D ambiguous. V was shortened by 0 bases and J by 0 bases, with 8 bases between the two germline ends. Germline CDR1 is SGHTA and CDR2 is FQGNSA. The CDR3 is 15 amino acids. The CDR3 protein is CASSLALYVNTEAFF. The CDR3, as DNA: TGTGCCAGCAGCTTAGCGCTATACGTGAACACTGAAGCTTTCTTT.

The rearrangement uses TRBV5-8 and TRBJ2-1; 13 positions agree with TRBD2. Per the germline V gene, CDR1 is SGHTS and CDR2 is YDEGEE. With 4 bases clipped from V and 9 bases from J, the junction kept 10 bases outside the gene matches. The CDR3 totals 16 residues. CDR3 nucleotides: TGTGCCAGCAGCCCGAGGACTAGCGGGAGACGTGGTGAGCAGTTCTTC. Residues: CASSPRTSGRRGEQFF.

The chain links TRBV6-5 to TRBJ1-2; D ambiguous. Trimming took 8 bases from V and 0 from J, leaving 10 bases between them. Germline lookup yields CDR1 MNHEY and CDR2 SVGAGI. This CDR3 is 13 amino acids long. CDR3 protein: CASSVPSNYGYTF. The CDR3 DNA sequence: TGTGCCAGCTCGGTTCCTTCTAACTATGGCTACACCTTC.

This chain uses TRBV28 with TRBJ1-2, with D possibly TRBD1 on 5 matching bases. The V end was cut by 2 bases, the J end by 8 bases, with 15 bases between. In germline, CDR1 is MDHEN, CDR2 SYDVKM. The CDR3 covers 14 residues. The CDR3 protein is CASSLGGGIGGYTF. CDR3 in DNA: TGTGCCAGCAGTTTAGGCGGGGGTATTGGGGGCTACACCTTC.

There are a few counts of this clone. This chain joins TRBV18 and TRBJ2-7, with D perhaps TRBD2 (6 bases). Looked up from germline, CDR1 is KGHSH and CDR2 is LQKENI. The CDR3 extends over 15 amino acids. Trimming cost V 3 bases and J 3 bases, with 15 bases left between them. This chain's CDR3 is CASSPFGGPDYEQYF. The CDR3 coding sequence is TGTGCCAGCTCACCGTTCGGAGGGCCGGACTACGAGCAGTACTTC.

The chain recombines TRBV4-2 with TRBJ2-2; perhaps TRBD2 as D (6 bases). The CDR3 is 16 residues long. The germline gives CDR1 LGHNA, CDR2 YNFKEQ. Trimming cost V 3 bases and J 4 bases, with 15 bases left between them. The CDR3 loop is CASSQDLARRTGELFF. CDR3 bases: TGTGCCAGCAGCCAGGACCTAGCGCGACGCACCGGGGAGCTGTTTTTT.

This chain connects TRBV5-1 to TRBJ2-1; D perhaps matches TRBD1 (8 bases). Germline assignment: CDR1 SGHRS and CDR2 YFSETQ. Trimming shortened V by 1 base and J by 10 bases, and 12 bases separated the two germline ends. The CDR3 consists of 13 residues. CDR3 coding DNA: TGCGCCAGCAGCTTGACAGGGGGGGTAGAGCAGTTCTTC. Its protein is CASSLTGGVEQFF.

Concerning this clone: The sample contains more than one DNA sequence encoding this CDR3. The CDR3 is CASSLVAGGPDTQYF. The DNA of the CDR3 is TGCGCCAGCAGCTTGGTCGCAGGGGGTCCAGATACGCAGTATTTT. The rearrangement uses TRBV5-1 and TRBJ2-3; TRBD1 matches 7 bases. Germline V gene data show CDR1 as SGHRS and CDR2 as YFSETQ. V gave up 0 bases and J gave up 4 bases; unmatched junction bases: 5. The CDR3 length is 15 residues.

The chain is built from TRBV5-1 and TRBJ2-5; TRBD1 matches 12 bases. V gave up 3 bases and J gave up 5 bases; unmatched junction bases: 11. Germline lookup yields CDR1 SGHRS and CDR2 YFSETQ. CDR3 length equals 17 residues. The CDR3 DNA reads as TGCGCCAGCAGCTACTCAAACCCCGGGACAGGGGGCGAGACCCAGTACTTC. It is translated as CASSYSNPGTGGETQYF.

This clone came up once. DNA for the CDR3: TGTGCCACGGATACAGGATCTGGAAACACCATATATTTT. It is translated as CATDTGSGNTIYF. This chain connects TRBV15 to TRBJ1-3, with D tentatively TRBD1 (5 bases). Germline CDR1 and CDR2: LNHNV and YYDKDF (reference sequence). V dropped 9 bases and J dropped 1 base, with 10 bases sitting between them. The CDR3 consists of 13 residues.

This clone appeared a single time. This specimen includes other DNA sequences encoding the same CDR3. The CDR3 sequence is CASSLSGRAQETQYF. The CDR3 DNA sequence: TGTGCCAGCAGTTTATCTGGCAGGGCACAAGAGACCCAGTACTTC. The chain employs TRBV28 and TRBJ2-5, with D perhaps matching TRBD1 (5 bases). Germline V gene data show CDR1 as MDHEN and CDR2 as SYDVKM. V shed 1 base and J shed 2 bases, with 11 bases lying between them. The length of the CDR3 is 15 residues.

This chain links TRBV28 with TRBJ2-1, with 10 bases aligning to TRBD2. Germline V gene sequence: CDR1 MDHEN, CDR2 SYDVKM. With V trimmed by 7 bases and J by 7 bases, 10 bases remained unmatched. The CDR3 runs to 15 residues. The CDR3: CASNQLAGTGNEQFF. The CDR3 DNA follows: TGTGCCAGCAACCAACTAGCGGGAACGGGAAATGAGCAGTTCTTC.

The CDR3 coding sequence is TGTGCCAGCAGCGTAGTGGGACAGAACACCGGGGAGCTGTTTTTT. Its protein product is CASSVVGQNTGELFF. The V call is TRBV9, the J call TRBJ2-2; D is perhaps TRBD1 (6 bases). This CDR3 comprises 15 residues. Trimming removed 0 bases from V and 1 base from J, with 7 bases in between. Germline V lookup: CDR1 SGDLS, CDR2 YYNGEE.

This sequence joins TRBV12-3 or TRBV12-4 and TRBJ2-3, with unresolved D. The V end was cut by 7 bases, the J end by 2 bases, with 7 bases between. The CDR3 is 12 residues long. DNA of the CDR3: TGTGCCAGCATCGCTACCACAGATACGCAGTATTTT. As protein: CASIATTDTQYF.

V is TRBV28 and J is TRBJ1-2, with 7 nucleotides matching TRBD1. CDR1 and CDR2 from the germline V gene are MDHEN and SYDVKM. CDR3 length equals 17 residues. V was clipped by 1 base and J by 4 bases; unmatched bases: 12. The CDR3 region has the DNA TGTGCCAGCAGTTTATTGCCCCGAACCGGGACAGTCTATGGCTACACCTTC. Translating it yields CASSLLPRTGTVYGYTF.

The chain combines TRBV4-1 with TRBJ2-1, with 7 bases fitting TRBD2. V was pared by 4 bases and J by 7 bases, with 16 bases of the junction left unmatched. Germline V lookup: CDR1 MGHRA, CDR2 YSYEKL. This CDR3 has 17 amino acids. The CDR3 DNA is TGCGCCAGCAGCCTCAGACCCCGGCTAGCGGCGACGAATGAGCAGTTCTTC. It yields the protein CASSLRPRLAATNEQFF.

V gene TRBV12-5 combines with J gene TRBJ1-5; no firm D call. The CDR3 contains 13 residues. Trimming left V 7 bases short and J 3 bases short, with 10 bases between. Germline CDR1 is LGHNT and CDR2 is FRNRAP. Written as DNA, the CDR3 is TGTGCTAGTGCGGGGTCTGACAATCAGCCCCAGCATTTT. Translating gives CASAGSDNQPQHF. The variable domain in full, with the rest retrieved from reference TRBV12-5 and TRBJ1-5, is DARVTQTPRHKVTEMGQEVTMRCQPILGHNTVFWYRQTMMQGLELLAYFRNRAPLDDSGMPKDRFSAEMPDATLATLKIQPSEPRDSAVYFCASAGSDNQPQHFGDGTRLSIL.

The chain carries TRBV11-2 and TRBJ1-1, with D possibly matching TRBD1 (6 bases). V lost 4 bases and J lost 8, with 14 bases in between. Germline CDR1 is SGHAT and CDR2 is FQNNGV. CDR3 length equals 13 residues. CDR3 protein: CASSSTGTSEAFF. The CDR3 bases are TGTGCCAGCAGCTCCACAGGGACCTCCGAAGCTTTCTTT.

The chain links TRBV28 to TRBJ1-1; the match to TRBD1 covers 9 bases. The CDR3 is made up of 13 amino acids. V dropped 5 bases and J dropped 10; count of bases not matched to a gene: 8. The germline CDR1 and CDR2 sequences are MDHEN and SYDVKM. CDR3 region: CASSRRDREIAFF. The CDR3 DNA is TGTGCCAGCAGTCGCCGGGACAGGGAGATAGCTTTCTTT.